The sequence of this TCR beta chain was determined in a study of identical twins. Study-wide points: Modelling underestimated the level of out-of-frame TCR alpha sharing observed in monozygotic twins.

TCRdb re-called the 5' RACE reads with MiXCR, one entry per CDR3 protein. In the table there are hundreds of thousands of distinct CDR3 sequences, approximately 9% of which are singletons. A word on this clonotype: The antigen is unknown.

V trimming: 5 bases; J trimming: 7 bases; junction bases outside the gene matches: 10. Germline V gives CDR1 MNHEY, CDR2 SVGEGT. The CDR3 has 14 amino acids. The receptor's source is a woman younger than 30 in good health. Specimen: memory (CD45RO+) T cells sorted from blood. This sequence joins TRBV6-2 or TRBV6-3 and TRBJ2-5; 7 positions match TRBD1. The CDR3 bases are TGTGCCAGCAGTATGGGACAGTCTGCTGGGACCCAGTACTTC. The encoded protein is CASSMGQSAGTQYF.